The source of this T cell receptor (beta chain) is a study of blood T cell repertoires in COVID-19. Looking at the study overall: Whether acute or convalescent, the COVID-19 samples came from the United States, Italy and Spain. T cells, B-cell-depleted T cells, or PBMCs supplied cDNA or gDNA.

In the authors' methods: Amplification of reference gene primers was used by the study to estimate nucleated cell counts. TCRdb keeps only in-frame clones here, not all; method: immunoSEQ multiplex PCR. D and trimming come from the DNA, and the V and J calls and clone size come from that table. Of roughly 200,000 clones in the sample, about 88% were seen once. The CDR3 has 16 amino acids. V lost 0 bases, J lost 3 bases, and 3 bases stayed unmatched. Germline assignment: CDR1 SGHRS and CDR2 YFSETQ. The chain uses TRBV5-1 and TRBJ1-6, with 7 bases lining up with TRBD1. The sequenced sample was peripheral blood. This receptor was taken from a man aged 55 to 70 with acute or convalescent COVID-19. CDR3 sequence: CASSLVPGGYNSPLHF. CDR3 DNA sequence: TGCGCCAGCAGCTTGGTTCCAGGGGGCTATAATTCACCCCTCCACTTT.